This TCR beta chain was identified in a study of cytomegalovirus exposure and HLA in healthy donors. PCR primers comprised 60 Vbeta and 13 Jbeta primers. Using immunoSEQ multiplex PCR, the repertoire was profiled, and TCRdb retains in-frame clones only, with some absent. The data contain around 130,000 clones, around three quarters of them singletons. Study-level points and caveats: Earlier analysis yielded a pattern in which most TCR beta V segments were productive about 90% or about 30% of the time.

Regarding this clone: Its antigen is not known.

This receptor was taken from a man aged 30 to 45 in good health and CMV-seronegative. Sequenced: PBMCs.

The CDR3 spells CASSFRRQETQYF. DNA for the CDR3: TGTGCCAGCAGCTTCCGGCGGCAAGAGACCCAGTACTTC. The V call is TRBV7-2, the J call TRBJ2-5; D gene unclear. Trimming took off 3 bases at V and 2 bases at J, with 7 bases between the two ends. The CDR3 contains 13 residues. Germline V lookup: CDR1 SGHTA, CDR2 FQGNSA.